The 27 T cell receptor beta chains below come from one sample, sequenced in a study of Graves' ophthalmopathy and Graves' hyperthyroidism. Researchers took RNA transcripts and amplified TCR beta CDR3 regions from them. HTBI primers served in a first-round RT-PCR, which a second-round multiplex PCR followed. TCRdb called the multiplex PCR reads again in MiXCR, with one record for every CDR3 protein. The profile shows about half a million distinct CDR3 sequences, around 14% of them singletons. Sequencing used blood. Receptors were obtained from a woman in her twenties or thirties with Graves' ophthalmopathy.

This clonotype was seen at least ten times. The CDR3 bases are TGTGCCACCAGTGGGACAGGGCCCAATCAGCCCCAGCATTTT. This sequence encodes CATSGTGPNQPQHF. The J gene is TRBJ1-5, the V gene TRBV24-1, with TRBD1 matching over 8 bases. The ends lost 5 bases at V and 3 bases at J; junction bases unmatched: 2. The CDR3 length is 14 residues. The germline CDR1 and CDR2 sequences are KGHDR and SFDVKD.

The sample holds many counts of this clonotype. The chain combines TRBV27 with TRBJ1-1; 7 nucleotides line up with TRBD1. Germline V gives CDR1 MNHEY, CDR2 SMNVEV (reference sequence). The CDR3 runs 13 residues. Trimming at V came to 5 bases and at J to 5 bases, leaving 5 bases not matched to a gene. The CDR3 loop reads CASSTNRGTEAFF. Written as DNA, the CDR3 is TGTGCCAGCAGTACAAACAGGGGAACTGAAGCTTTCTTT.

As regards this clonotype: It may be a read error: a sequence one base away is much more abundant. The CDR3 DNA reads TGTGCCAGCAGCCAAGATGGGAGCTCTGGGGCCAACGTCCTGGCTTTC. Protein sequence: CASSQDGSSGANVLAF. The genes are TRBV4-2 and TRBJ2-6; D may match TRBD1 or TRBD2 (5 bases each). The CDR3 is made up of 16 amino acids. Germline assignment: CDR1 LGHNA and CDR2 YNFKEQ.

This clonotype has ten or more counts. This chain uses TRBV20-1 with TRBJ1-1, with a weak D call TRBD1 (6 bases). Trimming took 6 bases from V and 0 from J, leaving 17 bases between them. Germline CDR1 reads DFQATT; CDR2 reads SNEGSKA (reference sequence). The CDR3 has 15 residues. The CDR3 DNA sequence: TGCAGTGCCTGGGACATCCCGGAATTGAACACTGAAGCTTTCTTT. Translation gives CSAWDIPELNTEAFF.

This clonotype occurred many times. This chain links TRBV27 with TRBJ2-4, with D tentatively TRBD1 (6 bases). CDR3 length equals 16 residues. V lost 5 bases and J lost 3, with 17 bases in between. Germline CDR1 MNHEY, CDR2 SMNVEV (reference sequence). The CDR3 is CASSLYQGYGKNIQYF. CDR3 bases: TGTGCCAGCAGTCTTTACCAGGGGTATGGCAAAAACATTCAGTACTTC.

The rearrangement joins TRBV15 to TRBJ1-1, with a weak D call TRBD1 (5 bases). CDR1 is LNHNV and CDR2 is YYDKDF in the germline V gene (reference sequence). The CDR3 has 15 amino acids. V was trimmed by 7 bases and J by 0 bases, leaving 15 bases between them. The CDR3 bases are TGTGCCACCACCACTGTTTCGGGACTGAACACTGAAGCTTTCTTT. Translation gives CATTTVSGLNTEAFF.

This clonotype was seen at least ten times. The chain couples TRBV2 to TRBJ2-5; the match to TRBD2 covers 11 bases. V lost 5 bases, J lost 4 bases, and 12 bases stayed unmatched. This CDR3 contains 17 residues. In germline, CDR1 is SNHLY, CDR2 FYNNEI. The CDR3 region is CASSPGTSGKGGETQYF. The DNA for the CDR3 is TGTGCCAGCAGTCCCGGGACTAGCGGAAAGGGGGGAGAGACCCAGTACTTC.

This clonotype appeared many times. V gene TRBV12-5 combines with J gene TRBJ1-3; no clear D. Trimming removed 6 bases from V and 4 bases from J, with 19 bases in between. The CDR3 runs to 16 residues. CDR1 and CDR2 (germline): LGHNT, FRNRAP. The CDR3 DNA follows: TGTGCTAGTGGCCGGGCCCCGAAAGGATCCGGAAACACCATATATTTT. Its protein is CASGRAPKGSGNTIYF. The full variable domain, with the rest looked up from reference TRBV12-5 and TRBJ1-3, is DARVTQTPRHKVTEMGQEVTMRCQPILGHNTVFWYRQTMMQGLELLAYFRNRAPLDDSGMPKDRFSAEMPDATLATLKIQPSEPRDSAVYFCASGRAPKGSGNTIYFGEGSWLTVV.

This clonotype occurred many times. The V gene is TRBV27, the J gene TRBJ1-1; D ambiguous. The CDR3 loop spans 15 amino acids. Trimming removed 6 bases at V and 5 bases at J, with 19 bases between. The germline V gene has CDR1 MNHEY and CDR2 SMNVEV (reference sequence). As DNA, the CDR3 is TGTGCCAGCAGGACAACGTACAGCTTGAGGACTGAAGCTTTCTTT. This gives the protein CASRTTYSLRTEAFF.

A few counts support this clonotype. The J gene is TRBJ2-7, the V gene TRBV6-1; D is perhaps TRBD1 or TRBD2 (5 bases each). This CDR3 is 11 amino acids long. The germline gives CDR1 MNHNS, CDR2 SASEGT. V was cut by 6 bases and J by 11 bases, with 14 bases left in between. CDR3 bases: TGTGCCAGCAGCACAATGGGGGATGAGTACTTC. Protein sequence: CASSTMGDEYF.

This clonotype was detected ten times or more. The chain uses TRBV7-2 and TRBJ1-2; a weak D match, TRBD1 (6 bases). Deletions cut 3 bases from V and 0 bases from J, with 11 bases between. This CDR3 has 15 residues. From germline, CDR1 is SGHTA and CDR2 FQGNSA. CDR3 amino acids: CASSFRGGTNYGYTF. The CDR3 DNA is TGTGCCAGCAGCTTCCGAGGGGGAACTAACTATGGCTACACCTTC.

The table lists this clonotype with many counts. J is TRBJ1-2 and V is TRBV29-1; D uncertain. In germline, CDR1 is SQVTM, CDR2 ANQGSEA. The CDR3 covers 13 residues. The ends were cut back, 1 base at V and 4 bases at J, with 10 bases in the middle. The DNA of the CDR3 is TGCAGCGTTGAAGTCCGGGGTCGCTATGGCTACACCTTC. Translation: CSVEVRGRYGYTF.

This clonotype was detected ten times or more. The chain joins TRBV24-1 to TRBJ1-5, with unresolved D. This CDR3 spans 13 amino acids. V gave up 7 bases and J gave up 3 bases, with 9 bases separating them. Per germline, CDR1 KGHDR and CDR2 SFDVKD. The CDR3: CATRAGDNQPQHF. Here the CDR3 DNA reads TGTGCCACCAGGGCTGGGGACAATCAGCCCCAGCATTTT.

This clonotype has a count of ten or more. V gene TRBV19 combines with J gene TRBJ1-6; no clear D. CDR1 is LNHDA, CDR2 SQIVND, per germline (reference sequence). Trimming shortened V by 9 bases and J by 0 bases, and 15 bases separated the two germline ends. The CDR3 runs to 16 residues. The CDR3 here is CASQRESISYNSPLHF. The DNA for the CDR3 is TGTGCCAGCCAACGGGAGAGCATCTCCTATAATTCACCCCTCCACTTT. The complete variable domain, with remaining parts taken from reference TRBV19 and TRBJ1-6, reads DGGITQSPKYLFRKEGQNVTLSCEQNLNHDAMYWYRQDPGQGLRLIYYSQIVNDFQKGDIAEGYSVSREKKESFPLTVTSAQKNPTAFYLCASQRESISYNSPLHFGNGTRLTVT.

This clonotype has ten or more counts. The V call is TRBV20-1, the J call TRBJ2-5, with D tentatively TRBD2 (5 bases). Germline assignment: CDR1 DFQATT and CDR2 SNEGSKA (reference sequence). The CDR3 has 14 residues. V was shortened by 3 bases and J by 0 bases, with 11 bases between the two germline ends. The DNA of the CDR3 is TGCAGTGCTAGTAGCGAAAGATACCAAGAGACCCAGTACTTC. Residues: CSASSERYQETQYF.

This clonotype was counted at least ten times. The chain is built from TRBV6-2 or TRBV6-3 and TRBJ2-7, with a tentative D call TRBD1 (6 bases). The V end was cut by 8 bases, the J end by 3 bases, with 14 bases between. This CDR3 spans 13 amino acids. Per the germline V gene, CDR1 is MNHEY and CDR2 is SVGEGT. CDR3 sequence: CASGRTEYYEQYF. The CDR3 bases are TGTGCCAGCGGCCGGACAGAGTACTACGAGCAGTACTTC.

In the case of this clonotype: The junction departs from germline at one end; a sequencing error may be responsible. The genes are TRBV14 and TRBJ2-7; the D gene is possibly TRBD2 (5 bases). The CDR3 runs to 13 residues. CDR1 is SGHDN and CDR2 is FVKESK in the germline V gene. The CDR3 DNA sequence: TGTGCCAGCATCCAAGTGCCTAGCCGCGAGCAGTACTTC. Translation gives CASIQVPSREQYF.

Ten or more counts support this clonotype. The chain uses TRBV20-1 and TRBJ2-7; TRBD2 matches 8 bases. The V segment lost 5 bases and the J segment 2 bases; nucleotides outside the gene matches: 5. This CDR3 has 13 amino acids. Per the germline V gene, CDR1 is DFQATT and CDR2 is SNEGSKA (reference sequence). CDR3 in amino acids: CSARAGVTYEQYF. CDR3 sequence (DNA): TGCAGTGCTCGAGCGGGGGTAACCTACGAGCAGTACTTC.

This clonotype was recorded at least ten times. The chain recombines TRBV15 with TRBJ2-3; TRBD1 agrees at 7 bases. Per germline, CDR1 LNHNV and CDR2 YYDKDF (reference sequence). The V gene end was trimmed by 3 bases and the J gene end by 0 bases; junction bases not matched to a gene: 12. The CDR3 is 18 amino acids. The CDR3 DNA sequence: TGTGCCACCAGCAGCGGACCGCCGGGACAGTCTAGCACAGATACGCAGTATTTT. As protein: CATSSGPPGQSSTDTQYF.

This clonotype was picked up many times. The rearrangement links TRBV6-2 or TRBV6-3 to TRBJ2-7, with 13 bases matching TRBD2. With 8 bases clipped from V and 5 bases from J, the junction kept 12 bases outside the gene matches. This CDR3 has 16 residues. The germline CDR1 and CDR2 sequences are MNHEY and SVGEGT. This CDR3 is CASRGLAGLGPDEQYF. CDR3 DNA sequence: TGTGCCAGCCGGGGACTAGCGGGATTGGGCCCTGACGAGCAGTACTTC.

This clonotype showed up many times. The V gene is TRBV14, the J gene TRBJ2-6; the D gene could be TRBD1 or TRBD2 (5 bases each). From germline, CDR1 is SGHDN and CDR2 FVKESK. This CDR3 has 19 amino acids. Deletions cut 0 bases from V and 2 bases from J, with 17 bases between. The CDR3 reads CASSQETGPRRPGANVLTF. The CDR3 bases are TGTGCCAGCAGCCAAGAAACGGGACCCCGTAGACCTGGGGCCAACGTCCTGACTTTC. Looking up the rest from reference TRBV14 and TRBJ2-6 gives the full variable domain: EAGVTQFPSHSVIEKGQTVTLRCDPISGHDNLYWYRRVMGKEIKFLLHFVKESKQDESGMPNNRFLAERTGGTYSTLKVQPAELEDSGVYFCASSQETGPRRPGANVLTFGAGSRLTVL.

At least ten counts were recorded for this clonotype. The chain combines TRBV6-5 with TRBJ1-2, with D tentatively TRBD1 (5 bases). Germline V CDR1 and CDR2: MNHEY, SVGAGI. This CDR3 spans 15 amino acids. V dropped 0 bases and J dropped 10 bases, with 18 bases sitting between them. Here the CDR3 reads CASSYSGPRPRDYTF. The CDR3 nucleotides are TGTGCCAGCAGTTACTCTGGGCCCAGACCCAGGGACTACACCTTC.

This clonotype was seen many times. J is TRBJ2-2 and V is TRBV10-1; 11 bases agree with TRBD1. The CDR3 length is 17 residues. After removal of 3 bases from V and 2 bases from J, the junction contained 5 bases not matched to a gene. Germline CDR1 and CDR2: WNHNN and SYGVQD (reference sequence). The CDR3 region is CASSEIGQGANTGELFF. In DNA form, the CDR3 reads TGCGCCAGCAGTGAAATCGGACAGGGGGCAAACACCGGGGAGCTGTTTTTT.

This clonotype has a count of ten or more. V usage is TRBV27 and J usage is TRBJ1-2; unclear D gene. Trimming left V 0 bases short and J 8 bases short, with 10 bases between. Germline CDR1 is MNHEY and CDR2 is SMNVEV (reference sequence). The CDR3 sequence is 13 residues long. CDR3 DNA: TGTGCCAGCAGTTTATCGGCAGTGCAGGGCTACACCTTC. The encoded protein is CASSLSAVQGYTF.

The table lists this clonotype with a few counts. The gene calls are TRBV19 and TRBJ1-1, with 7 bases identical to TRBD1. Germline V gene sequence: CDR1 LNHDA, CDR2 SQIVND (reference sequence). The CDR3 consists of 13 residues. Germline trimming cut 6 bases from V and 6 bases from J; bases unmatched to any gene: 7. CDR3 nucleotides: TGTGCCAGTAGCCTCACAGGGGCTGCTGAAGCTTTCTTT. This codes for CASSLTGAAEAFF. The entire variable domain, with the rest obtained from reference TRBV19 and TRBJ1-1, is as follows: DGGITQSPKYLFRKEGQNVTLSCEQNLNHDAMYWYRQDPGQGLRLIYYSQIVNDFQKGDIAEGYSVSREKKESFPLTVTSAQKNPTAFYLCASSLTGAAEAFFGQGTRLTVV.

This clonotype was picked up many times. The gene calls are TRBV28 and TRBJ2-4; perhaps TRBD2 as D (5 bases). Trimming stripped 10 bases from V and 0 bases from J, with 13 bases between. CDR1 is MDHEN, CDR2 SYDVKM, per germline. The CDR3 has 14 amino acids. CDR3 sequence (DNA): TGTGCCACCCTCGGGGATCTAGCCAAAAACATTCAGTACTTC. Its protein product is CATLGDLAKNIQYF.

This clonotype was recorded a few times. This chain joins TRBV5-1 and TRBJ2-5, with 10 bases that match TRBD2. After removal of 3 bases from V and 8 bases from J, the junction contained 7 bases not matched to a gene. Germline V CDR1 and CDR2: SGHRS, YFSETQ. CDR3 length: 14 residues. The CDR3 DNA is TGCGCCAGCAGCTCGGCACTAGCGGGGACAACCCAGTACTTC. Protein product: CASSSALAGTTQYF.